The clone carrying this T cell receptor (beta chain) was seen only a few times. These data belong to a study of T-cell reconstitution after alpha-beta-depleted transplantation in children. For TCRbeta, the library was prepared with unique molecular identifiers. TCRdb used MiXCR to reprocess the PCR reads, holding one entry per CDR3 protein. The sample records roughly 500,000 distinct CDR3 sequences, approximately 32% being singletons. V lost 3 bases, J lost 4 bases, and 2 bases stayed unmatched. This CDR3 is 14 amino acids long. The chain carries TRBV12-3 or TRBV12-4 and TRBJ1-4, with TRBD1 identical over 7 bases. The material sequenced was PBMCs from the stem cell graft donor, taken from the stem cell graft. The clonotype was recovered from a human donor who donated a stem cell graft to a child with aplastic anemia. CDR3 protein: CASSFGQVNEKLFF. CDR3 nucleotide sequence: TGTGCCAGCAGTTTCGGACAGGTTAATGAAAAACTGTTTTTT.